Below, 29 T cell receptor beta chains from the same sample are listed, as sequenced in a study of identical twins. TCRdb passed the 5' RACE reads through MiXCR, listing each CDR3 protein once. The repertoire holds 640,000 or so distinct CDR3 sequences, with around 6.1% as singletons. The specimen was naive T cells sorted from blood. Receptors originate from a man between 18 and 29 years old in good health.

This clonotype has at least ten counts. The chain combines TRBV20-1 with TRBJ2-7, with 10 bases lining up with TRBD2. Germline V CDR1 and CDR2: DFQATT, SNEGSKA (reference sequence). CDR3 size: 16 residues. Losses at the gene ends were 0 bases for V and 4 bases for J; bases not matched to a gene: 9. For the CDR3, the DNA is TGCAGTGCTAGAGAATGGCGGAGACTAGCGGGTTACGAGCAGTACTTC. This encodes CSAREWRRLAGYEQYF.

This clonotype was detected many times. The chain is built from TRBV12-3 or TRBV12-4 and TRBJ2-4; D might be TRBD1 (6 bases). V was cut by 3 bases and J by 5 bases, with 20 bases left in between. The CDR3 extends over 17 amino acids. The CDR3 is CASSFSWTEASENIQYF. The DNA of the CDR3 is TGTGCCAGCAGTTTTTCGTGGACAGAAGCATCCGAAAACATTCAGTACTTC.

This clonotype was counted many times. The chain links TRBV20-1 to TRBJ1-5; D gene uncertain. The CDR3 runs to 16 residues. The V end was cut by 5 bases, the J end by 3 bases, with 20 bases between. Germline V lookup: CDR1 DFQATT, CDR2 SNEGSKA (reference sequence). The CDR3 sequence is CSAPRPRGRSNQPQHF. The CDR3 DNA reads TGCAGTGCTCCCAGGCCGCGTGGACGGTCCAATCAGCCCCAGCATTTT.

This clonotype was detected many times. This chain links TRBV5-5 with TRBJ2-3; D remains ambiguous. V lost 0 bases, J lost 0 bases, and 8 bases lay in between. Per germline, CDR1 SGHKS and CDR2 YYEKEE (reference sequence). CDR3 length equals 15 residues. CDR3 DNA: TGTGCCAGCAGCTTGGGAGTTTCAAGCACAGATACGCAGTATTTT. Amino acid sequence: CASSLGVSSTDTQYF.

This clonotype was seen repeatedly, ten times or more. This chain uses TRBV4-2 with TRBJ1-4; possibly TRBD1 for D (5 bases). V was trimmed by 1 base and J by 14 bases, leaving 20 bases between them. Germline-derived CDR1 and CDR2 are LGHNA and YNFKEQ. The CDR3 is 15 residues long. The chain's CDR3 is CASSQGFRAGVVLFF. The CDR3 bases are TGTGCCAGCAGCCAAGGGTTCAGGGCCGGTGTAGTGCTGTTTTTT.

This clonotype has more than one count but fewer than ten. This rearrangement joins TRBV4-3 to TRBJ2-3; D is ambiguous. CDR1 and CDR2 (germline): LGHNA, YSLEER. The length of the CDR3 is 13 residues. The germline V and J ends were trimmed by 0 bases and 7 bases, with 8 bases remaining between them. The chain's CDR3 is CASSQDPGNTQYF. CDR3 nucleotide sequence: TGCGCCAGCAGCCAAGACCCTGGGAATACGCAGTATTTT.

V usage is TRBV12-3 or TRBV12-4 and J usage is TRBJ2-1; TRBD2 matches 8 bases. The CDR3 sequence is 14 residues long. V lost 5 bases to trimming and J lost 8 bases; unmatched junction nucleotides: 8. The DNA of the CDR3 is TGTGCCAGCAGTCGGGCTCGAGCGGGGGATGAGCAGTTCTTC. Protein product: CASSRARAGDEQFF.

Worth noting for this clonotype: The junction differs from germline at one of its ends, possibly a read error. The gene calls are TRBV7-2 and TRBJ2-5; 8 bases line up with TRBD1. The CDR3 is 14 residues long. CDR1 SGHTA and CDR2 FQGNSA come from the germline V gene. CDR3 in amino acids: CDSSATGGTETQYF. In DNA form, the CDR3 reads TGTGACAGCAGCGCAACAGGGGGAACGGAGACCCAGTACTTC.

This clonotype has ten or more counts. The chain uses TRBV20-1 and TRBJ2-7, with D hard to call. V dropped 3 bases and J dropped 6 bases, with 9 bases sitting between them. This CDR3 has 11 residues. CDR1 is DFQATT, CDR2 SNEGSKA, per germline (reference sequence). The CDR3: CSARDLSEQYF. As DNA, the CDR3 is TGCAGTGCTAGGGATCTCTCCGAGCAGTACTTC.

There are many counts of this clonotype. The chain has TRBV7-8 and TRBJ2-1, with a possible D match to TRBD1 (5 bases). Trimming removed 5 bases from V and 6 bases from J, with 17 bases in between. The CDR3 has 15 amino acids. The V gene's germline CDR1 is SGHVS and CDR2 FQNEAQ. CDR3 region: CASSPLQAGPNEQFF. Written as DNA, the CDR3 is TGTGCCAGCAGCCCACTCCAGGCAGGGCCCAATGAGCAGTTCTTC.

This clonotype was found a few times. The CDR3 region is CATSDLRGGQETQYF. CDR3 DNA: TGTGCCACCAGTGATTTGCGAGGAGGGCAAGAGACCCAGTACTTC. The V and J genes are TRBV24-1 and TRBJ2-5; D may be TRBD2 (6 bases). Trimming took off 0 bases at V and 2 bases at J, with 9 bases between the two ends. The CDR3 runs 15 residues. Germline lookup yields CDR1 KGHDR and CDR2 SFDVKD.

This clonotype was recorded many times. The V gene is TRBV5-1, the J gene TRBJ1-4; perhaps TRBD1 as D (6 bases). The CDR3 consists of 14 residues. The germline V gene encodes CDR1 SGHRS and CDR2 YFSETQ. Trimming left V 0 bases short and J 5 bases short, with 8 bases between. CDR3 sequence (DNA): TGCGCCAGCAGCTTGGGACAGGACAATGAAAAACTGTTTTTT. Translated: CASSLGQDNEKLFF.

The rearrangement uses TRBV7-2 and TRBJ2-5, with a weak D call TRBD2 (5 bases). Germline-derived CDR1 and CDR2 are SGHTA and FQGNSA. The CDR3 loop spans 15 amino acids. V lost 2 bases, J lost 10 bases, and 20 bases lay in between. The CDR3 coding sequence is TGTGCCAGCAGCTTAAACTTTGGCGGAACCGCGGGCCAGTACTTC. It yields the protein CASSLNFGGTAGQYF.

Many counts were recorded for this clonotype. This chain links TRBV6-1 with TRBJ1-4; possibly TRBD1 for D (5 bases). The V gene's germline CDR1 is MNHNS and CDR2 SASEGT. The CDR3 runs to 17 residues. Between the trimmed V and J ends, which lost 1 base and 6 bases, there was a span of 18 bases. CDR3 DNA sequence: TGTGCCAGCAGTGAAGAAATCAGGGTCCTCCCCGATGAAAAACTGTTTTTT. As protein: CASSEEIRVLPDEKLFF.

J is TRBJ2-1 and V is TRBV18; D gene unclear. V lost 0 bases and J lost 7, with 16 bases in between. CDR3 size: 16 residues. From germline, CDR1 is KGHSH and CDR2 LQKENI. CDR3 loop: CASSPPNRLEINEQFF. CDR3 DNA: TGTGCCAGCTCACCACCGAATCGTCTGGAGATTAATGAGCAGTTCTTC.

In this sample, this clonotype turned up a few times. With a much larger clone just one base away, this may be a read error. V and J are TRBV20-1 and TRBJ2-1, with D possibly called TRBD1 or TRBD2 (5 bases each). Germline lookup yields CDR1 DFQATT and CDR2 SNEGSKA (reference sequence). The germline V and J ends were trimmed by 5 bases and 6 bases, with 5 bases remaining between them. This CDR3 region has 10 residues. CDR3 amino acids: CSAGTNEQFF. In nucleotides, the CDR3 is TGCAGTGCTGGGACCAATGAGCAGTTCTTC.

The DNA for the CDR3 is TGTGCCAGCAGCGCCAACGGGGGGGCTGAAGCTTTCTTT. Translation: CASSANGGAEAFF. The chain joins TRBV7-8 to TRBJ1-1; TRBD1 is a possible D gene (5 bases). Germline V gene sequence: CDR1 SGHVS, CDR2 FQNEAQ. The CDR3 has 13 residues. Between the trimmed V and J ends, which lost 5 bases and 6 bases, there was a span of 13 bases.

This clonotype was observed many times. CDR3 sequence reads: CASSYSGHSGANVLTF. Written as DNA, the CDR3 is TGTGCCAGCAGTTACTCAGGGCACTCTGGGGCCAACGTCCTGACTTTC. V usage is TRBV6-5 and J usage is TRBJ2-6, with D hard to call. V was trimmed by 0 bases and J by 0 bases, leaving 6 bases between them. Germline V CDR1 and CDR2: MNHEY, SVGAGI. The CDR3 has 16 amino acids.

This clonotype came up many times. The chain carries TRBV12-3 or TRBV12-4 and TRBJ2-2; D gene unclear. Between the trimmed V and J ends, which lost 6 bases and 6 bases, there was a span of 11 bases. The CDR3 sequence is 13 residues long. Here the CDR3 DNA reads TGTGCCAGCAGAGCTTCTTGGCCCGGGGAGCTGTTTTTT. Amino acids: CASRASWPGELFF.

This rearrangement joins TRBV20-1 to TRBJ1-2; unclear D gene. The CDR3 length is 15 residues. Looked up from germline, CDR1 is DFQATT and CDR2 is SNEGSKA (reference sequence). V was shortened by 0 bases and J by 3 bases, with 14 bases between the two germline ends. CDR3 in amino acids: CSAREMGPGDYGYTF. DNA of the CDR3: TGCAGTGCTAGAGAAATGGGCCCCGGTGACTATGGCTACACCTTC.

This clonotype showed up just a few times. This rearrangement joins TRBV15 to TRBJ1-1; D is unresolved. This CDR3 region has 13 residues. Germline V gene sequence: CDR1 LNHNV, CDR2 YYDKDF (reference sequence). With 6 bases removed from V and 1 base from J, the gap between germline ends came to 9 bases. The CDR3 sequence: CATRVTRNTEAFF. The CDR3 region has the DNA TGTGCCACCAGAGTTACCAGGAACACTGAAGCTTTCTTT.

This clonotype showed up many times. The V and J genes are TRBV20-1 and TRBJ1-1; D unclear. This CDR3 is 15 amino acids long. CDR1 and CDR2 from the germline V gene are DFQATT and SNEGSKA (reference sequence). With 1 base removed from V and 1 base from J, the gap between germline ends came to 13 bases. The chain's CDR3 is CSARVGLSGNTEAFF. Here the CDR3 DNA reads TGCAGTGCTAGAGTCGGGCTATCGGGGAACACTGAAGCTTTCTTT.

This clonotype appeared many times. The chain has TRBV29-1 and TRBJ2-1, with no clear D. The length of the CDR3 is 10 residues. Germline V gene lookup returns CDR1 SQVTM and CDR2 ANQGSEA. Trimming removed 4 bases from V and 7 bases from J, with 5 bases in between. CDR3 amino acids: CSVGGNEQFF. CDR3 nucleotide sequence: TGCAGCGTTGGTGGGAATGAGCAGTTCTTC.

This clonotype was counted many times. The chain has TRBV5-1 and TRBJ2-1, with 7 nucleotides matching TRBD2. Germline lookup yields CDR1 SGHRS and CDR2 YFSETQ. The CDR3 sequence is 16 residues long. Trimming cost V 0 bases and J 3 bases; bases outside gene matches: 6. The CDR3 DNA follows: TGCGCCAGCAGCTTGGTAGGGACTACCTTCTACAATGAGCAGTTCTTC. This gives the protein CASSLVGTTFYNEQFF.

This clonotype was counted many times. This chain links TRBV12-3 or TRBV12-4 with TRBJ1-2; D not resolved. This CDR3 has 13 residues. V dropped 3 bases and J dropped 9 bases, with 14 bases sitting between them. The CDR3, as DNA: TGTGCCAGCAGTTTGCCCAAGGGTAGTCGCTACACCTTC. This sequence encodes CASSLPKGSRYTF.

The table lists this clonotype with many counts. The V call is TRBV30, the J call TRBJ1-1, with TRBD1 identical over 7 bases. The CDR3 extends over 15 amino acids. CDR1 GTSNPN and CDR2 SVGIG come from the germline V gene (reference sequence). V lost 2 bases, J lost 1 base, and 7 bases stayed unmatched. CDR3 protein: CAWSLIDRENTEAFF. The DNA for the CDR3 is TGTGCCTGGAGTCTGATCGACAGGGAGAACACTGAAGCTTTCTTT.

This clonotype occurred a few times. The gene calls are TRBV7-9 and TRBJ2-5, with 7 positions matching TRBD1. The CDR3 loop spans 14 amino acids. Germline values: CDR1 SEHNR, CDR2 FQNEAQ (reference sequence). Trimming removed 4 bases from V and 9 bases from J; junction bases left unmatched: 11. The CDR3 DNA reads TGTGCCAGCAGCTCTGGACAGGAAATGTGGTCCCAGTACTTC. Translation: CASSSGQEMWSQYF.

This clonotype was recorded at least ten times. The V gene is TRBV12-3 or TRBV12-4, the J gene TRBJ1-5, with a weak D call TRBD1 (6 bases). Trimming removed 3 bases from V and 6 bases from J, with 15 bases in between. The CDR3 has 15 amino acids. CDR3 sequence reads: CASSFSSQGSQPQHF. The CDR3 DNA reads as TGTGCCAGCAGTTTTAGTTCACAGGGCTCTCAGCCCCAGCATTTT.

CDR3 in amino acids: CVLAVDLHTGELFF. CDR3 nucleotides: TGTGTCTTGGCGGTGGACCTTCACACCGGGGAGCTGTTTTTT. The chain recombines TRBV7-9 with TRBJ2-2; unclear D gene. The CDR3 length is 14 residues. Germline V gene sequence: CDR1 SEHNR, CDR2 FQNEAQ (reference sequence). The complete variable domain, with remaining parts taken from reference TRBV7-9 and TRBJ2-2, reads DTGVSQNPRHKITKRGQNVTFRCDPISEHNRLYWYRQTLGQGPEFLTYFQNEAQLEKSRLLSDRFSAERPKGSFSTLEIQRTEQGDSAMYLCVLAVDLHTGELFFGEGSRLTVL.